The 7 T cell receptor beta chains below all came from one sample that was sequenced in a study of blood T cell repertoires in COVID-19. Libraries were prepared by immunoSEQ multiplex PCR; TCRdb keeps only in-frame clonotypes and omits some of them. The table lists about 53,000 clones, 75% to 90% of them singletons. Material: peripheral blood. These receptors originate from a man in his sixties with active COVID-19.

V is TRBV19 and J is TRBJ2-1; D possibly corresponds to TRBD2 (5 bases). Per germline, CDR1 LNHDA and CDR2 SQIVND (reference sequence). The CDR3 totals 14 residues. V shed 5 bases and J shed 7 bases, with 15 bases lying between them. This chain's CDR3 is CASSAELGRNEQFF. In DNA form, the CDR3 reads TGTGCCAGTAGTGCCGAACTAGGGCGGAATGAGCAGTTCTTC.

With respect to this clone: This sample includes further DNA sequences coding for the same CDR3. This chain uses TRBV7-6 with TRBJ2-7; D is perhaps TRBD2 (6 bases). With 1 base removed from V and 4 bases from J, the gap between germline ends came to 14 bases. The V gene's germline CDR1 is SGHVS and CDR2 FNYEAQ. The CDR3 runs to 15 residues. In nucleotides, the CDR3 is TGTGCCAGCAGCTTAGGCCGTAGCGGATTATACGAGCAGTACTTC. This gives the protein CASSLGRSGLYEQYF.

The chain combines TRBV5-4 with TRBJ1-4; 7 bases are shared with TRBD1. Unmatched junction bases numbered 8, after V lost 1 base and J lost 8 bases. The CDR3 covers 15 residues. CDR1 is SGHNT, CDR2 YYREEE, per germline (reference sequence). The CDR3 sequence is CASSLTTGLREKLFF. The CDR3 region has the DNA TGTGCCAGCAGCTTGACGACAGGGCTTCGGGAAAAACTGTTTTTT.

The chain combines TRBV6-5 with TRBJ2-1; the match to TRBD2 covers 11 bases. The CDR3 totals 13 residues. Trimming took 4 bases from V and 8 from J; bases not matched to a gene: 1. From germline, CDR1 is MNHEY and CDR2 SVGAGI. This chain's CDR3 is CASSLLAGDEQFF. The CDR3 nucleotides are TGTGCCAGCAGTTTACTAGCGGGAGATGAGCAGTTCTTC.

This clone has only a few counts. The V and J genes are TRBV15 and TRBJ2-5; 7 positions match TRBD2. CDR1 and CDR2 (germline): LNHNV, YYDKDF (reference sequence). After removal of 8 bases from V and 4 bases from J, the junction contained 13 bases not matched to a gene. This CDR3 has 15 amino acids. The CDR3 sequence: CATCRDYLGSETQYF. The DNA for the CDR3 is TGTGCCACCTGTCGGGACTACCTGGGTTCAGAGACCCAGTACTTC.

The CDR3 DNA sequence: TGTGCCAGCAGCTTAGGGCCAGGGGCCCAAGAGACCCAGTACTTC. Protein: CASSLGPGAQETQYF. This chain connects TRBV11-2 to TRBJ2-5, with a tentative D call TRBD1 (6 bases). V dropped 1 base and J dropped 1 base, with 10 bases sitting between them. There are 15 residues in the CDR3. CDR1 and CDR2 (germline): SGHAT, FQNNGV. Supplemented by reference TRBV11-2 and TRBJ2-5, the full variable domain reads EAGVAQSPRYKIIEKRQSVAFWCNPISGHATLYWYQQILGQGPKLLIQFQNNGVVDDSQLPKDRFSAERLKGVDSTLKIQPAKLEDSAVYLCASSLGPGAQETQYFGPGTRLLVL.

The J gene is TRBJ1-2, the V gene TRBV11-1, with 7 nucleotides matching TRBD1. Germline V gives CDR1 SGHAT, CDR2 FQDESV (reference sequence). Trimming at V came to 5 bases and at J to 7 bases, leaving 10 bases not matched to a gene. CDR3 length: 14 amino acids. CDR3: CASSLDRVGGGYTF. DNA of the CDR3: TGTGCCAGCAGCCTCGACAGGGTTGGTGGTGGCTACACCTTC. The full variable domain, its missing parts supplied by reference TRBV11-1 and TRBJ1-2, is EAEVAQSPRYKITEKSQAVAFWCDPISGHATLYWYRQILGQGPELLVQFQDESVVDDSQLPKDRFSAERLKGVDSTLKIQPAELGDSAMYLCASSLDRVGGGYTFGSGTRLTVV.